This T cell receptor beta chain was recovered during a study of CD8 T cells in Susac syndrome. Isolation of CD8+ and CD4+ T cells was performed negatively, whereas enrichment of TEMRA cells was done by FACS. Germline V CDR1 and CDR2: SEHNR, FQNEAQ (reference sequence). V lost 5 bases to trimming and J lost 6 bases, with 17 bases between them. There are 15 residues in the CDR3. Reverse transcription used roughly 0.5 to 1 ug RNA and random hexamers. Multiplex PCR with immunoSEQ amplified the TCR beta CDR3 across 54 Vbeta and 13 Jbeta. MiXCR was run by TCRdb on the immunoSEQ multiplex PCR reads, yielding one entry per CDR3 protein. The data hold about 130,000 distinct CDR3 sequences, with more than 90% observed a single time.

This receptor was taken from a human donor in good health. Material: CD4+ T cells from PBMCs. The J gene is TRBJ2-1, the V gene TRBV7-9, with D possibly being TRBD2 (6 bases). Here the CDR3 DNA reads TGTGCCAGCAGCCCCCCTGGCGGGACGGGCAATGAGCAGTTCTTC. It yields the protein CASSPPGGTGNEQFF.